This TCR beta chain derives from a study of T cell responses to AZD1222 COVID-19 vaccine. Findings and caveats of the study: At study baseline, merely five or six AZD1222 recipients were seropositive.

Concerning this clone itself: The antigen remains undetermined.

This table comes from immunoSEQ multiplex PCR, and its TCRdb copy is limited to in-frame clones, with some not included. Of under 95,000 clones detected, 70% to 90% appear once; the ten largest clones hold about 9.4%. This CDR3 is built from 12 residues. The germline CDR1 and CDR2 sequences are MDHEN and SYDVKM. With 5 bases removed from V and 8 bases from J, the gap between germline ends came to 7 bases. The origin of this receptor is an adult who received the AZD1222 COVID-19 vaccine. The sequencing used peripheral blood, collected 28 days after the second AZD1222 dose. The chain recombines TRBV28 with TRBJ1-6; D not resolved. CDR3 DNA: TGTGCCAGCAGTGTACAGTATTCACCCCTCCACTTT. It yields the protein CASSVQYSPLHF.